This T cell receptor beta chain comes out of a study of T cell changes during pregnancy in multiple sclerosis (dated 2019 in TCRdb). Background on the whole study: Changes in the T cell repertoire over the course of pregnancy were examined in this study in women with multiple sclerosis.

CDR1 and CDR2 (SGHRS, YFSETQ) derive from the germline V gene. The CDR3 sequence holds 12 residues, the cysteine and phenylalanine included. Only the CDR3 DNA is retained, 36 bases long and in frame from the first base. Cut back by 1 base and 8 bases, the V and J ends lie 7 bases apart. This clone showed up just once. No antigen is known for it. It has no much larger one-base neighbor in the sample; base qualities were not kept. Libraries were constructed by the immunoSEQ multiplex PCR assay. In TCRdb, the immuneACCESS table is reduced to in-frame sequences with V and J assigned. These tables do not hold every clone; where another copy was compared, an unresolved V gene accounts for under half, and the others remain unexplained. Counted in this sample were roughly 99,000 clones; 80% to 95% of them appeared once. The leading ten clones occupy about 0.78% of the sample.

This TCR came from a female donor in good health, enrolled as a control in a pregnancy study. This sequence uses TRBV5-1 and TRBJ2-1; the D gene is perhaps TRBD2, on 5 matching bases. This material consisted of peripheral blood, taken in the third trimester of pregnancy. Here is the DNA: TGCGCCAGCAGCTTGTCCGGGGATGAGCAGTTCTTC. This yields the protein CASSLSGDEQFF. Here the CDR3 is joined to the reference TRBV5-1 and TRBJ2-1 genes, and the full variable domain is: KAGVTQTPRYLIKTRGQQVTLSCSPISGHRSVSWYQQTPGQGLQFLFEYFSETQRNKGNFPGRFSGRQFSNSRSEMNVSTLELGDSALYLCASSLSGDEQFFGPGTRLTVL.